This entry lists 7 T cell receptor beta chains sequenced from one sample in a study of blood T cell repertoires in COVID-19. TCRdb's table, derived via immunoSEQ multiplex PCR, lists solely in-frame clones and lacks some. The sample gives approximately 150,000 clones, 70% to 90% of which show up once; roughly 2.4% is in the top ten. The sample taken for sequencing was peripheral blood. The receptors stem from an elderly woman with COVID-19, enrolled during active disease.

The CDR3 sequence is CASSDSNYGYTF. In DNA form, the CDR3 reads TGCGCCAGCAGCGACAGTAACTATGGCTACACCTTC. The V and J genes are TRBV10-2 and TRBJ1-2, with a tentative D call TRBD1 (5 bases). Trimming left V 6 bases short and J 1 base short, with 6 bases between. Germline V lookup: CDR1 WSHSY, CDR2 SAAADI. The CDR3 has 12 residues.

The chain links TRBV4-1 to TRBJ1-1, with D uncertain. Germline V gene lookup returns CDR1 MGHRA and CDR2 YSYEKL. V was clipped by 3 bases and J by 4 bases, with 18 bases between them. The CDR3 totals 16 residues. The CDR3 nucleotides read TGCGCCAGCAGCCACGGGGAGACCTCAGAGGTCACTGAAGCTTTCTTT. This translates into CASSHGETSEVTEAFF.

The chain uses TRBV2 and TRBJ1-5, with D maybe TRBD1 (5 bases). Between the trimmed V and J ends, which lost 7 bases and 3 bases, there was a span of 10 bases. Per germline, CDR1 SNHLY and CDR2 FYNNEI. The CDR3 has 13 amino acids. The CDR3 protein is CASKGNLNQPQHF. In DNA, the CDR3 is TGTGCCAGCAAGGGGAACCTCAATCAGCCCCAGCATTTT. The variable domain in full, with the rest retrieved from reference TRBV2 and TRBJ1-5, is EPEVTQTPSHQVTQMGQEVILRCVPISNHLYFYWYRQILGQKVEFLVSFYNNEISEKSEIFDDQFSVERPDGSNFTLKIRSTKLEDSAMYFCASKGNLNQPQHFGDGTRLSIL.

Points on this clone: Other DNA sequences within the sample encode an identical CDR3. The gene calls are TRBV7-9 and TRBJ2-5, with TRBD2 identical over 11 bases. Per germline, CDR1 SEHNR and CDR2 FQNEAQ (reference sequence). The CDR3 is made up of 15 amino acids. V shed 5 bases and J 2 bases; nucleotides not matched to a gene: 4. This chain's CDR3 is CASSLGLAGQETQYF. The CDR3 DNA is TGTGCCAGCAGCCTCGGACTAGCGGGTCAAGAGACCCAGTACTTC.

The chain couples TRBV7-9 to TRBJ2-7; 7 bases map to TRBD1. J lost 2 bases, V lost 8 bases, and 9 bases had no gene match. The CDR3 runs 14 residues. Germline assignment: CDR1 SEHNR and CDR2 FQNEAQ (reference sequence). Here the CDR3 DNA reads TGTGCCAGCGCCTCCGACAGGGATACCTACGAGCAGTACTTC. The encoded protein is CASASDRDTYEQYF.

The rearrangement uses TRBV11-1 and TRBJ2-2, with 11 positions matching TRBD1. The CDR3 extends over 14 amino acids. The ends lost 6 bases at V and 6 bases at J; junction bases unmatched: 3. Germline CDR1 SGHAT, CDR2 FQDESV (reference sequence). The CDR3 here is CASSWTGGPGELFF. The DNA for the CDR3 is TGTGCCAGCAGTTGGACAGGGGGCCCCGGGGAGCTGTTTTTT.

The genes are TRBV10-3 and TRBJ2-5, with D possibly matching TRBD1 (5 bases). This CDR3 is 14 amino acids long. Germline V gene sequence: CDR1 ENHRY, CDR2 SYGVKD. V was trimmed by 3 bases and J by 7 bases, leaving 15 bases between them. The CDR3 DNA follows: TGTGCCATCAGTGAAGGGGTAGGGGTGGTGACCCAGTACTTC. It translates to CAISEGVGVVTQYF.